Detailed here is one T cell receptor beta chain. Its antigen is still unknown. The sample belongs to a study of OX40 agonist ivuxolimab in advanced cancers. Overall study: The drug used for patients, ivuxolimab, was an agonistic anti-OX40 (CD134) antibody. Intravenous ivuxolimab was administered to patients every 2 weeks at 0.01 to 10 mg/kg. Study outcomes and limitations: Among the lowest peripheral clonal expansion occurred in 0.1-3.0 mg/kg partial responders.

The CDR3 has 15 amino acids. Trimming took off 2 bases at V and 5 bases at J, with 16 bases between the two ends. The germline V gene has CDR1 SGHRS and CDR2 YFSETQ. Libraries were prepared by immunoSEQ multiplex PCR; TCRdb keeps only in-frame clonotypes and omits some of them. The repertoire includes 65,000 to 90,000 clones, around nine tenths of them detected once, and approximately 0.79% sits in the top ten. The chain is built from TRBV5-1 and TRBJ2-5; D is perhaps TRBD1 or TRBD2 (5 bases each). The sequence came from an adult with an advanced solid tumor such as melanoma, head and neck, liver or kidney cancer. Sequenced material: CD4+ or CD8+ T cells sorted from blood, taken in a trial of the OX40 agonist ivuxolimab. This chain's CDR3 is CASSFEGRIGETQYF. In DNA, the CDR3 is TGCGCCAGCAGCTTTGAGGGGCGCATCGGTGAGACCCAGTACTTC.